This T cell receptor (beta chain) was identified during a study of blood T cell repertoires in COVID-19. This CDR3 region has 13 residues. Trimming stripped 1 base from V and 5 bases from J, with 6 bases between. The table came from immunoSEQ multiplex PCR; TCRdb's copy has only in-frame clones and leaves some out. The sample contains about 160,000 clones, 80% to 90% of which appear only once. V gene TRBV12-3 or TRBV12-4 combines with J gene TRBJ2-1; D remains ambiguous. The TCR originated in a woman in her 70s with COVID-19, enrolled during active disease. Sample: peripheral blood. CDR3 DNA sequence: TGTGCCAGCAGTTTAGGGCAAAACAATGAGCAGTTCTTC. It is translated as CASSLGQNNEQFF.